These 28 T cell receptor beta chains share one sample of origin, sequenced in a study of OX40 agonist ivuxolimab in advanced cancers. The protocol was immunoSEQ multiplex PCR, while the TCRdb copy is restricted to in-frame clones and leaves out a portion. The sample yields 68,000 or so clones, 65% to 85% seen once. Material: CD4+ or CD8+ T cells sorted from blood, obtained in a trial of the OX40 agonist ivuxolimab. The origin of the receptors is an adult with an advanced solid tumor such as melanoma, head and neck, liver or kidney cancer.

The V call is TRBV5-1, the J call TRBJ2-1; D possibly corresponds to TRBD2 (6 bases). The CDR3 loop spans 15 amino acids. Trimming left V 3 bases short and J 7 bases short, with 17 bases between. The germline V gene has CDR1 SGHRS and CDR2 YFSETQ. The DNA for the CDR3 is TGCGCCAGCAGCTCTGATGGCCGCGCGGGGAATGAGCAGTTCTTC. Protein: CASSSDGRAGNEQFF.

The chain is built from TRBV7-9 and TRBJ2-3, with no clear D. This CDR3 region has 15 residues. CDR1 SEHNR and CDR2 FQNEAQ come from the germline V gene (reference sequence). Trimming pared 4 bases from V and 4 bases from J, leaving 15 bases between. CDR3 nucleotide sequence: TGTGCCAGCAGCTCCTCTCAGCTGCGACCAGATACGCAGTATTTT. This encodes CASSSSQLRPDTQYF.

This rearrangement joins TRBV7-9 to TRBJ2-1; 8 nucleotides line up with TRBD2. V lost 4 bases, J lost 10 bases, and 3 bases stayed unmatched. The length of the CDR3 is 12 residues. Germline V gene lookup returns CDR1 SEHNR and CDR2 FQNEAQ (reference sequence). DNA for the CDR3: TGTGCCAGCAGCTCCTTAGCGGGAGAGCAGTTCTTC. Protein: CASSSLAGEQFF.

This clone was detected a few times. This chain connects TRBV14 to TRBJ2-1, with 9 bases lining up with TRBD1. The V segment lost 4 bases and the J segment 1 base; nucleotides outside the gene matches: 5. Germline V lookup: CDR1 SGHDN, CDR2 FVKESK. There are 16 residues in the CDR3. The CDR3 spells CASSRQGTGSYNEQFF. In DNA form, the CDR3 reads TGTGCCAGCAGCCGCCAAGGGACAGGGTCCTACAATGAGCAGTTCTTC.

The chain is built from TRBV4-1 and TRBJ2-5, with unresolved D. From germline, CDR1 is MGHRA and CDR2 YSYEKL. There are 14 residues in the CDR3. V was cut by 1 base and J by 5 bases, with 11 bases left in between. Here the CDR3 reads CASSQGVGWETQYF. CDR3 bases: TGCGCCAGCAGCCAAGGGGTGGGTTGGGAGACCCAGTACTTC.

Only one count was recorded for this clone. The rearrangement uses TRBV4-1 and TRBJ2-3; 8 bases match TRBD2. V lost 4 bases to trimming and J lost 5 bases; unmatched junction nucleotides: 5. The CDR3 covers 14 residues. Per the germline V gene, CDR1 is MGHRA and CDR2 is YSYEKL. Here the CDR3 DNA reads TGCGCCAGCAGCCGATCCGGGGGGGGAGATACGCAGTATTTT. Protein sequence: CASSRSGGGDTQYF.

The chain is built from TRBV5-1 and TRBJ1-5, with a tentative D call TRBD1 (5 bases). This CDR3 is built from 14 residues. The germline gives CDR1 SGHRS, CDR2 YFSETQ. With 3 bases removed from V and 7 bases from J, the gap between germline ends came to 14 bases. In DNA, the CDR3 is TGCGCCAGCAGCTCTCAGGGCCTTGGGCAGCCCCAGCATTTT. This gives the protein CASSSQGLGQPQHF.

This chain connects TRBV28 to TRBJ2-3; D gene uncertain. V was cut by 3 bases and J by 2 bases, with 15 bases left in between. The CDR3 covers 16 residues. In germline, CDR1 is MDHEN, CDR2 SYDVKM. This CDR3 reads CASSFDGRRDTDTQYF. The DNA for the CDR3 is TGTGCCAGCAGTTTTGATGGGCGGCGCGACACAGATACGCAGTATTTT.

This chain links TRBV7-2 with TRBJ2-1, with D possibly being TRBD2 (5 bases). CDR1 is SGHTA and CDR2 is FQGNSA in the germline V gene. This CDR3 has 16 residues. The ends were cut back, 4 bases at V and 1 base at J, with 14 bases in the middle. The CDR3 loop reads CASSYSLGGSYNEQFF. The CDR3, as DNA: TGTGCCAGCAGCTACAGCTTAGGCGGGTCCTACAATGAGCAGTTCTTC. The full variable domain, in which reference TRBV7-2 and TRBJ2-1 provide the parts outside the CDR3, is GAGVSQSPSNKVTEKGKDVELRCDPISGHTALYWYRQSLGQGLEFLIYFQGNSAPDKSGLPSDRFSAERTGGSVSTLTIQRTQQEDSAVYLCASSYSLGGSYNEQFFGPGTRLTVL.

The chain employs TRBV18 and TRBJ1-2; 7 nucleotides match TRBD1. Germline V lookup: CDR1 KGHSH, CDR2 LQKENI. V shed 6 bases, J shed 3 bases, and the junction held 10 bases outside the gene matches. The CDR3 covers 15 residues. The CDR3 is CASSQGGARDYGYTF. DNA of the CDR3: TGTGCCAGCTCCCAGGGGGGGGCTCGCGACTATGGCTACACCTTC.

This clone showed up just a few times. This chain connects TRBV14 to TRBJ1-2; 7 bases match TRBD1. The V gene's germline CDR1 is SGHDN and CDR2 FVKESK. The CDR3 sequence is 13 residues long. V shed 2 bases and J 6 bases; nucleotides not matched to a gene: 3. DNA of the CDR3: TGTGCCAGCAGCCAAACCACAGGGGATGGCTACACCTTC. This sequence encodes CASSQTTGDGYTF.

The CDR3 DNA reads TGTGCCAGCAGCTTAGTACTAGCGGGAGGAGGCGAGCAGTACTTC. Amino acids: CASSLVLAGGGEQYF. The J gene is TRBJ2-7, the V gene TRBV7-8, with 12 bases that match TRBD2. The CDR3 covers 15 residues. Germline assignment: CDR1 SGHVS and CDR2 FQNEAQ. V dropped 1 base and J dropped 6; count of bases not matched to a gene: 4. Together with reference TRBV7-8 and TRBJ2-7, the CDR3 gives the full variable domain: GAGVSQSPRYKVAKRGQDVALRCDPISGHVSLFWYQQALGQGPEFLTYFQNEAQLDKSGLPSDRFFAERPEGSVSTLKIQRTQQEDSAVYLCASSLVLAGGGEQYFGPGTRLTVT.

Here the CDR3 DNA reads TGTGCCAGCACCCTGGGACAAGAAGCTAACTATGGCTACACCTTC. This translates into CASTLGQEANYGYTF. The J gene is TRBJ1-2, the V gene TRBV6-4, with TRBD1 as a possible D gene (6 bases). CDR3 length equals 15 residues. The germline V and J ends were trimmed by 7 bases and 0 bases, with 15 bases remaining between them. Germline V lookup: CDR1 MRHNA, CDR2 SNTAGT.

This clone was seen a single time. The chain uses TRBV29-1 and TRBJ2-3; D could derive from TRBD1 or TRBD2 (5 bases each). Germline V CDR1 and CDR2: SQVTM, ANQGSEA. Between the trimmed V and J ends, which lost 7 bases and 1 base, there was a span of 15 bases. This CDR3 has 14 amino acids. This CDR3 is CSGGTWGRTDTQYF. In nucleotides, the CDR3 is TGCAGCGGTGGGACGTGGGGCCGCACAGATACGCAGTATTTT.

The chain carries TRBV7-8 and TRBJ1-5; D remains ambiguous. This CDR3 comprises 12 residues. V gave up 6 bases and J gave up 9 bases, with 12 bases separating them. Germline-derived CDR1 and CDR2 are SGHVS and FQNEAQ. The CDR3 spells CASRESSGPQHF. DNA of the CDR3: TGTGCCAGCAGGGAATCCTCGGGGCCCCAGCATTTT.

The chain carries TRBV19 and TRBJ1-4, with 8 bases lining up with TRBD1. CDR3 length: 15 amino acids. Germline V gene lookup returns CDR1 LNHDA and CDR2 SQIVND (reference sequence). J lost 5 bases, V lost 4 bases, and 6 bases had no gene match. This chain's CDR3 is CASSRGTGDNEKLFF. The CDR3 DNA sequence: TGTGCCAGTAGTAGAGGGACAGGTGACAATGAAAAACTGTTTTTT. Full variable domain (missing parts from reference TRBV19 and TRBJ1-4): DGGITQSPKYLFRKEGQNVTLSCEQNLNHDAMYWYRQDPGQGLRLIYYSQIVNDFQKGDIAEGYSVSREKKESFPLTVTSAQKNPTAFYLCASSRGTGDNEKLFFGSGTQLSVL.

This rearrangement joins TRBV5-1 to TRBJ2-7, with 8 bases matching TRBD1. The V gene's germline CDR1 is SGHRS and CDR2 YFSETQ. This CDR3 spans 15 amino acids. The J segment lost 1 base and the V segment lost 5 bases, leaving 8 bases of the junction unmatched. The CDR3, as DNA: TGCGCCAGCAGACCGGGACAGGCCAAATCCTACGAGCAGTACTTC. It is translated as CASRPGQAKSYEQYF.

This clone occurred a few times. The gene calls are TRBV28 and TRBJ1-5, with 9 bases fitting TRBD1. Germline CDR1 reads MDHEN; CDR2 reads SYDVKM. The CDR3 consists of 15 residues. The J segment lost 4 bases and the V segment lost 3 bases, leaving 4 bases of the junction unmatched. CDR3 protein: CASSFPTGGNQPQHF. In nucleotides, the CDR3 is TGTGCCAGCAGTTTTCCGACAGGGGGGAATCAGCCCCAGCATTTT.

J is TRBJ1-5 and V is TRBV6-5, with D perhaps TRBD1 (6 bases). The CDR3 is made up of 15 amino acids. Germline CDR1 is MNHEY and CDR2 is SVGAGI. The V and J ends lost 3 bases and 5 bases respectively, with 14 bases between them. The CDR3 region is CASSYSGTNHQPQHF. The CDR3 DNA follows: TGTGCCAGCAGTTATTCCGGGACAAATCATCAGCCCCAGCATTTT.

On this clone itself: A junction end diverges from the germline sequence, so it may reflect a read error. The J gene is TRBJ2-3, the V gene TRBV4-2; 7 bases align to TRBD2. The CDR3 length is 14 residues. CDR1 is LGHNA, CDR2 YNFKEQ, per germline. DNA of the CDR3: TGTGCCAGCAGGCAAGCGGGGAACACAGATACGCAGTATTTT. Residues: CASRQAGNTDTQYF.

V and J are TRBV2 and TRBJ1-1; 10 nucleotides match TRBD1. The trim removed 10 bases at V and 3 bases at J, leaving 11 bases unmatched. From germline, CDR1 is SNHLY and CDR2 FYNNEI. This CDR3 comprises 15 residues. The CDR3 loop reads CAISGTGVLDTEAFF. In DNA, the CDR3 is TGTGCCATTTCCGGGACAGGGGTTTTGGACACTGAAGCTTTCTTT. Using reference TRBV2 and TRBJ1-1 for the parts outside the CDR3, the full variable domain is EPEVTQTPSHQVTQMGQEVILRCVPISNHLYFYWYRQILGQKVEFLVSFYNNEISEKSEIFDDQFSVERPDGSNFTLKIRSTKLEDSAMYFCAISGTGVLDTEAFFGQGTRLTVV.

This clone was seen only a few times. V usage is TRBV6-5 and J usage is TRBJ2-7, with 7 bases identical to TRBD1. Germline lookup yields CDR1 MNHEY and CDR2 SVGAGI. V dropped 8 bases and J dropped 3; count of bases not matched to a gene: 7. The CDR3 runs 13 residues. CDR3 in amino acids: CASRQGPLYEQYV. In DNA, the CDR3 is TGTGCCAGCCGACAGGGACCCCTCTACGAGCAGTACGTC.

This clone was detected a few times. The rearrangement joins TRBV6-1 to TRBJ1-2; D perhaps matches TRBD1 (5 bases). Germline lookup yields CDR1 MNHNS and CDR2 SASEGT. The CDR3 covers 13 residues. V was trimmed by 6 bases and J by 4 bases, leaving 12 bases between them. The CDR3 loop is CASRAGIGYGYTF. The CDR3 nucleotides are TGTGCCAGCAGGGCAGGGATAGGCTATGGCTACACCTTC.

The rearrangement joins TRBV4-3 to TRBJ2-7; either TRBD1 or TRBD2 may fit D (5 bases each). Germline V lookup: CDR1 LGHNA, CDR2 YSLEER. The ends were cut back, 0 bases at V and 1 base at J, with 13 bases in the middle. The CDR3 runs 16 residues. DNA for the CDR3: TGCGCCAGCAGCCAAGATTCCGGGACCGCATCCTACGAGCAGTACTTC. Protein: CASSQDSGTASYEQYF.

The chain carries TRBV6-1 and TRBJ2-1, with 7 bases lining up with TRBD2. V lost 3 bases to trimming and J lost 2 bases; unmatched junction nucleotides: 7. There are 16 residues in the CDR3. Germline CDR1 reads MNHNS; CDR2 reads SASEGT. The CDR3 coding sequence is TGTGCCAGCAGTGATCCGGGACTACCCCCCTACAATGAGCAGTTCTTC. The encoded protein is CASSDPGLPPYNEQFF.

The chain links TRBV6-5 to TRBJ2-7; 10 bases line up with TRBD2. Germline CDR1 is MNHEY and CDR2 is SVGAGI. The CDR3 covers 13 residues. J lost 6 bases, V lost 8 bases, and 7 bases had no gene match. The CDR3 loop is CASEREGSGEQYF. CDR3 sequence (DNA): TGTGCCAGCGAGCGGGAGGGTTCGGGCGAGCAGTACTTC.

The chain links TRBV7-8 to TRBJ1-1; TRBD1 is a possible D gene (6 bases). Germline V gene lookup returns CDR1 SGHVS and CDR2 FQNEAQ. V was clipped by 8 bases and J by 2 bases, with 12 bases between them. This CDR3 comprises 13 residues. CDR3 DNA: TGTGCCAGCGGGGGGCCCTCAAACACTGAAGCTTTCTTT. Protein: CASGGPSNTEAFF.

The chain links TRBV5-1 to TRBJ2-5; D is undetermined. The CDR3 consists of 14 residues. Per the germline V gene, CDR1 is SGHRS and CDR2 is YFSETQ. The V gene lost 0 bases and the J gene lost 2 bases, with 8 bases spanning the gap. CDR3 region: CASSLEGIQETQYF. The CDR3, as DNA: TGCGCCAGCAGCTTGGAAGGGATTCAAGAGACCCAGTACTTC.